A single sample is the source of the 25 T cell receptor beta chains below, sequenced in a study of neurological immune-mediated disorders (dated 2019 in TCRdb). The receptor library was made with 5' RACE. Sequencing was performed on an Illumina HiSeq 2500. TCRdb reprocessed the public reads (quality trimming at Q25 with fastp, clone calling with MiXCR) and kept in-frame beta chains. Entries are consolidated by CDR3 protein sequence, retaining the most common genes and DNA. This sample is represented by roughly 67,000 distinct CDR3 sequences; under 5% of them were singletons. Under 3% of the sample is in the top ten clones. Material for sequencing was PBMCs. These receptors originate from a man over 45 with multiple sclerosis.

This clonotype was observed at least ten times. V gene TRBV10-3 combines with J gene TRBJ2-7; D unresolved. V lost 4 bases and J lost 3, with 10 bases in between. Germline lookup yields CDR1 ENHRY and CDR2 SYGVKD. This CDR3 region has 13 residues. The chain's CDR3 is CAISGVGGYEQYF. The DNA of the CDR3 is TGTGCCATCAGTGGGGTGGGTGGCTACGAGCAGTACTTC.

In regard to this clonotype: A read error may be the cause here, since a much bigger clone is one base away. This chain links TRBV15 with TRBJ2-6; 11 bases map to TRBD1. The CDR3 runs to 18 residues. Germline loops: CDR1 LNHNV, CDR2 YYDKDF (reference sequence). With V trimmed by 1 base and J by 2 bases, 4 bases remained unmatched. CDR3 bases: TGTGCCACCAGCAGAGGGAGGACAGGGGGCCCTGGGGCCAACGTCCTGACTTTC. Its protein is CATSRGRTGGPGANVLTF.

This clonotype turned up a few times. This chain connects TRBV18 to TRBJ1-2; D might be TRBD1 (5 bases). The ends were cut back, 1 base at V and 4 bases at J, with 13 bases in the middle. Germline V gives CDR1 KGHSH, CDR2 LQKENI. The length of the CDR3 is 15 residues. CDR3 DNA sequence: TGTGCCAGCTCACCACAGGGGCAACTGAGCTATGGCTACACCTTC. It encodes CASSPQGQLSYGYTF.

This clonotype was counted at least ten times. This sequence joins TRBV7-9 and TRBJ1-2, with D maybe TRBD1 (5 bases). CDR3 length equals 16 residues. Trimming pared 5 bases from V and 7 bases from J, leaving 23 bases between. Germline CDR1 and CDR2: SEHNR and FQNEAQ (reference sequence). The CDR3 protein is CASSPLGGRVGSGYTF. CDR3 coding DNA: TGTGCCAGCAGCCCCCTAGGCGGCAGGGTTGGATCTGGCTACACCTTC.

This clonotype was counted at least ten times. This chain uses TRBV18 with TRBJ2-4, with D possibly being TRBD2 (5 bases). CDR3 length: 16 residues. The ends were cut back, 1 base at V and 0 bases at J, with 10 bases in the middle. CDR1 and CDR2 (germline): KGHSH, LQKENI. The CDR3 DNA is TGTGCCAGCTCACCACAGGCGGGTCTAGCCAAAAACATTCAGTACTTC. Encoded protein: CASSPQAGLAKNIQYF.

This clonotype was counted at least ten times. At one of its ends the junction is not consistent with the germline gene, which may arise from a read error. V and J are TRBV20-1 and TRBJ1-5; 9 bases are shared with TRBD1. The CDR3 spans 16 residues. Per the germline V gene, CDR1 is DFQATT and CDR2 is SNEGSKA (reference sequence). CDR3 sequence (DNA): TGCAGTGCTAAGGAGATATCGGACAGGGGTGGTCAGCCCCAGAATTTT. Encoded protein: CSAKEISDRGGQPQNF.

In its sample, this clonotype was seen once. A much larger clone differs from this one at a single base, so this may be a read error. The chain joins TRBV5-1 to TRBJ1-1, with D possibly TRBD1 on 5 matching bases. The V gene's germline CDR1 is SGHRS and CDR2 YFSETQ. The CDR3 runs 16 residues. This CDR3 reads CANSLNIGTENTEAFF. Written as DNA, the CDR3 is TGCGCCAACAGCTTGAACATAGGGACCGAGAACACTGAAGCTTTCTTT.

This clonotype showed up many times. CDR3 sequence: CASSQGHGQEQYF. The CDR3 nucleotides read TGCGCCAGCAGCCAAGGGCACGGGCAAGAGCAGTACTTC. The V gene is TRBV4-3, the J gene TRBJ2-7; D unresolved. The ends were cut back, 1 base at V and 7 bases at J, with 11 bases in the middle. This CDR3 comprises 13 residues. Germline V lookup: CDR1 LGHNA, CDR2 YSLEER.

This clonotype was seen repeatedly, ten times or more. This chain links TRBV5-5 with TRBJ2-2; 8 bases map to TRBD2. CDR1 SGHKS and CDR2 YYEKEE come from the germline V gene (reference sequence). V dropped 3 bases and J dropped 5; count of bases not matched to a gene: 9. The CDR3 is made up of 16 amino acids. CDR3 in DNA: TGTGCCAGCAGCTCTTCGGGGGGGGCAAGGACCGGGGAGCTGTTTTTT. Amino acid sequence: CASSSSGGARTGELFF.

This clonotype was seen many times. The chain couples TRBV3-1 to TRBJ1-2, with D unclear. The CDR3 consists of 14 residues. The V gene's germline CDR1 is LGHDT and CDR2 YNNKEL (reference sequence). The V gene lost 1 base and the J gene lost 0 bases, with 6 bases spanning the gap. This chain's CDR3 is CASSQAGSNYGYTF. DNA for the CDR3: TGTGCCAGCAGCCAAGCGGGGTCTAACTATGGCTACACCTTC. The variable domain in full, completed from reference TRBV3-1 and TRBJ1-2, reads DTAVSQTPKYLVTQMGNDKSIKCEQNLGHDTMYWYKQDSKKFLKIMFSYNNKELIINETVPNRFSPKSPDKAHLNLHINSLELGDSAVYFCASSQAGSNYGYTFGSGTRLTVV.

This chain links TRBV7-2 with TRBJ2-3; D ambiguous. The CDR3 length is 14 residues. Trimming removed 6 bases at V and 0 bases at J, with 10 bases between. Germline V gene lookup returns CDR1 SGHTA and CDR2 FQGNSA. The CDR3: CASRPGASTDTQYF. The CDR3 region has the DNA TGTGCCAGCAGGCCGGGTGCTAGCACAGATACGCAGTATTTT.

This clonotype appeared many times. This rearrangement joins TRBV10-2 to TRBJ2-3, with 7 bases lining up with TRBD1. The CDR3 totals 14 residues. V lost 7 bases to trimming and J lost 5 bases; unmatched junction nucleotides: 9. In germline, CDR1 is WSHSY, CDR2 SAAADI. The CDR3 here is CASTFDRVGDTQYF. The CDR3 DNA follows: TGCGCCAGCACCTTCGACAGGGTTGGAGATACGCAGTATTTT.

There are many counts of this clonotype. One end of the junction is discordant with germline, which a read error may explain. V usage is TRBV20-1 and J usage is TRBJ1-5; D may be TRBD1 (5 bases). Germline V gene data show CDR1 as DFQATT and CDR2 as SNEGSKA (reference sequence). The CDR3 runs 13 residues. The CDR3 sequence is CSRGGGGNQPQNF. CDR3 sequence (DNA): TGCAGTCGTGGGGGGGGTGGCAATCAGCCCCAGAATTTT.

This clonotype was detected many times. The rearrangement uses TRBV20-1 and TRBJ2-3; D remains ambiguous. This CDR3 region has 13 residues. The V gene's germline CDR1 is DFQATT and CDR2 SNEGSKA (reference sequence). Trimming pared 3 bases from V and 1 base from J, leaving 8 bases between. DNA of the CDR3: TGCAGTGCTAGGTGGTACGGCACAGATACGCAGTATTTT. Its translation: CSARWYGTDTQYF.

In this sample, this clonotype turned up many times. This sequence joins TRBV5-1 and TRBJ2-3, with 7 bases fitting TRBD2. The J segment lost 4 bases and the V segment lost 5 bases, leaving 10 bases of the junction unmatched. This CDR3 has 15 amino acids. Looked up from germline, CDR1 is SGHRS and CDR2 is YFSETQ. The CDR3 DNA follows: TGCGCCAGCAGACGGGGGGTCGACCCTGCAGATACGCAGTATTTT. Residues: CASRRGVDPADTQYF.

This clonotype was counted at least ten times. This chain uses TRBV7-2 with TRBJ2-7, with a possible D match to TRBD2 (7 bases). Germline assignment: CDR1 SGHTA and CDR2 FQGNSA. With 3 bases removed from V and 3 bases from J, the gap between germline ends came to 12 bases. This CDR3 contains 14 residues. In nucleotides, the CDR3 is TGTGCCAGCAGCTTTAGGGGGGGCTACTACGAGCAGTACTTC. Translating it yields CASSFRGGYYEQYF.

This clonotype was picked up many times. The chain is built from TRBV6-5 and TRBJ1-6, with 10 bases matching TRBD1. Trimming removed 2 bases from V and 9 bases from J; junction bases left unmatched: 1. Germline V gives CDR1 MNHEY, CDR2 SVGAGI. The CDR3 is made up of 14 amino acids. Here the CDR3 reads CASSYDRGPSPLHF. Written as DNA, the CDR3 is TGTGCCAGCAGTTACGACAGGGGGCCTTCACCCCTCCACTTT.

Notes on this clonotype: The missing conserved phenylalanine or tryptophan at the end of this CDR3 makes a read error likely. The chain uses TRBV3-1 and TRBJ2-5; D is undetermined. V lost 3 bases and J 5 bases, leaving 4 bases between the germline ends. This CDR3 region has 11 residues. Germline loops: CDR1 LGHDT, CDR2 YNNKEL (reference sequence). The CDR3 sequence: CASSHLETQYN. Here the CDR3 DNA reads TGTGCCAGCAGCCATCTGGAGACCCAGTACAAC.

The table lists this clonotype with many counts. This chain joins TRBV7-2 and TRBJ2-2; the match to TRBD2 covers 7 bases. CDR1 is SGHTA, CDR2 FQGNSA, per germline. The CDR3 totals 16 residues. The V gene end was trimmed by 5 bases and the J gene end by 1 base; junction bases not matched to a gene: 7. The CDR3 DNA is TGTGCCAGCAGCCCCTGGACTAGTTTGAACACCGGGGAGCTGTTTTTT. It codes for CASSPWTSLNTGELFF.

This clonotype was picked up many times. This chain connects TRBV20-1 to TRBJ2-3, with D unclear. CDR1 is DFQATT and CDR2 is SNEGSKA in the germline V gene (reference sequence). This CDR3 is 16 amino acids long. V was trimmed by 3 bases and J by 2 bases, leaving 18 bases between them. The CDR3 here is CSASGLRAEDTDTQYF. CDR3 nucleotides: TGCAGTGCTAGTGGGCTCCGGGCCGAGGACACAGATACGCAGTATTTT.

Many counts were recorded for this clonotype. The V call is TRBV12-3 or TRBV12-4, the J call TRBJ2-7; D is ambiguous. V lost 6 bases to trimming and J lost 1 base, with 16 bases between them. The CDR3 has 15 amino acids. The DNA for the CDR3 is TGTGCCAGCAGCCCAAGAACTAACCTTTCCTACGAGCAGTACTTC. Protein: CASSPRTNLSYEQYF.

This clonotype came up many times. CDR3 DNA: TGCGCCAGCAGCACCAGGGACAGGGCAACTAATGAAAAACTGTTTTTT. Protein: CASSTRDRATNEKLFF. The V gene is TRBV4-1, the J gene TRBJ1-4; 9 nucleotides agree with TRBD1. With 5 bases clipped from V and 0 bases from J, the junction kept 4 bases outside the gene matches. This CDR3 spans 16 amino acids. Per the germline V gene, CDR1 is MGHRA and CDR2 is YSYEKL.

This clonotype has just a few counts. The junction departs from germline at one end; a sequencing error may be responsible. The chain has TRBV6-5 and TRBJ1-6; D gene ambiguous. CDR1 is MNHEY and CDR2 is SVGAGI in the germline V gene. The CDR3 runs to 13 residues. CDR3 in DNA: TGTGCCAGCAGCCTCGAACCGAATTCACCCCTCAACTTT. It codes for CASSLEPNSPLNF.

This clonotype was observed many times. This chain links TRBV7-8 with TRBJ1-4, with unresolved D. The CDR3 is made up of 15 amino acids. Trimming shortened V by 2 bases and J by 13 bases, and 20 bases separated the two germline ends. Germline lookup yields CDR1 SGHVS and CDR2 FQNEAQ. The CDR3 DNA follows: TGTGCCAGCAGCTTAAAACCCATTTTGGTTTTTGGACTGTTTTTT. Translated, it gives CASSLKPILVFGLFF.

This clonotype has at least ten counts. V usage is TRBV20-1 and J usage is TRBJ1-5, with a possible D match to TRBD1 (6 bases). Trimming took 0 bases from V and 7 from J, leaving 19 bases between them. This CDR3 contains 16 residues. Per the germline V gene, CDR1 is DFQATT and CDR2 is SNEGSKA (reference sequence). The DNA for the CDR3 is TGCAGTGCTAGAGATTCTTCGGCCAGGGGTGAGCAGCCCCAGCATTTT. It yields the protein CSARDSSARGEQPQHF.